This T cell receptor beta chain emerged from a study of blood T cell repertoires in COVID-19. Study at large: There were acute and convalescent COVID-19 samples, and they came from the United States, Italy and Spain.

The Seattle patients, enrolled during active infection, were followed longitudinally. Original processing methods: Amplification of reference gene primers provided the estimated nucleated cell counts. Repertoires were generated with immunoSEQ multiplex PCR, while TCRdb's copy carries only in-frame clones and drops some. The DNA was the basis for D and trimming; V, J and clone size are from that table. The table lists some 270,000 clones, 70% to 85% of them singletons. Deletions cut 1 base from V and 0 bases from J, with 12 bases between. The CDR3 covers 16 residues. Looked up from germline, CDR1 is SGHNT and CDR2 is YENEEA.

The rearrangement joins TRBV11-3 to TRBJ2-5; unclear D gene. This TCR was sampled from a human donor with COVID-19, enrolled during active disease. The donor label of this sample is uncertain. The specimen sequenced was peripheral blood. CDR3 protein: CASSLGATQNQETQYF. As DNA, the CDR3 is TGTGCCAGCAGCTTAGGGGCAACACAAAACCAAGAGACCCAGTACTTC.